The entry below describes one T cell receptor (beta chain). Its antigen remains unknown. Other DNA sequences from this sample encode an identical CDR3 as well. These data are taken from a study of shared clonotypes between healthy human individuals. Study results and caveats: Depth was large, yet rarefaction showed that sorted-subset sequencing was incomplete.

Libraries were prepared by immunoSEQ multiplex PCR; TCRdb keeps only in-frame clonotypes and omits some of them. The profile shows around 2,000,000 clones, approximately 95% of them singletons. V shed 5 bases, J shed 4 bases, and the junction held 4 bases outside the gene matches. CDR1 MNHEY and CDR2 SMNVEV come from the germline V gene (reference sequence). This CDR3 region has 15 residues. CD45RO-negative, CCR7-positively selected cells formed the naive CD8 fraction, excluding terminally differentiated effector memory CD45RA+ cells. Every donor, a Caucasian adult, lived in Nashville, Tennessee. The sequenced material came from naive CD8+ T cells sorted from blood. This receptor was identified in a man between 18 and 35 years old in good health. The chain is built from TRBV27 and TRBJ2-3; TRBD2 matches 12 bases. In nucleotides, the CDR3 is TGTGCCAGCAGTCTACTAGCGGGGGGAGCAGATACGCAGTATTTT. This translates into CASSLLAGGADTQYF.